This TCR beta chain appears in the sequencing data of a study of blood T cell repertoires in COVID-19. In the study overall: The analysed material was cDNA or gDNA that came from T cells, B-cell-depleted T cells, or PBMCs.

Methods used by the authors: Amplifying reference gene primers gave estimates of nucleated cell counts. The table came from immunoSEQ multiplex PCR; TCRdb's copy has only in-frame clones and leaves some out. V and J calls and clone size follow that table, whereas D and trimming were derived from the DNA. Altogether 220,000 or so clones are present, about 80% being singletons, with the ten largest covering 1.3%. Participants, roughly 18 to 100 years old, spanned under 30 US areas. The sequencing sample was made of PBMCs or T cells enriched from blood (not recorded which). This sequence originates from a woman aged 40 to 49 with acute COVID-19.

CDR3 residues: CASSYSPGTVNYGYTF. CDR3 sequence (DNA): TGTGCCAGCAGTTATTCCCCCGGGACAGTGAACTATGGCTACACCTTC. This rearrangement joins TRBV6-6 to TRBJ1-2; TRBD1 aligns across 7 bases. J lost 2 bases, V lost 3 bases, and 9 bases had no gene match. CDR3 length: 16 residues. Germline CDR1 and CDR2: MNHNY and SVGAGI (reference sequence).